The 32 T cell receptor beta chains listed next were all sequenced from one sample in a study of cytomegalovirus exposure and HLA in healthy donors. The data were produced by immunoSEQ multiplex PCR, yet TCRdb's version contains in-frame clones alone and is incomplete. The table lists nearly 110,000 clones, around 90% of them singletons, with 1.5% to 2% in the top ten. Sample: PBMCs. Source of these receptors: a young woman in good health and CMV-seropositive.

The genes are TRBV9 and TRBJ2-3; the match to TRBD1 covers 10 bases. V shed 4 bases, J shed 2 bases, and the junction held 7 bases outside the gene matches. In germline, CDR1 is SGDLS, CDR2 YYNGEE. The CDR3 totals 16 residues. The CDR3 sequence is CASSPRDRGDTDTQYF. Here the CDR3 DNA reads TGTGCCAGCAGCCCCCGGGACAGGGGAGACACAGATACGCAGTATTTT.

The chain couples TRBV5-4 to TRBJ1-6, with D hard to call. The germline gives CDR1 SGHNT, CDR2 YYREEE (reference sequence). The CDR3 spans 12 residues. Trimming took off 4 bases at V and 9 bases at J, with 8 bases between the two ends. The CDR3 spells CASSPDSSPLHF. For the CDR3, the DNA is TGTGCCAGCAGCCCTGACTCTTCACCCCTCCACTTT.

The chain employs TRBV6-6 and TRBJ2-1, with 10 bases lining up with TRBD2. Trimming took 6 bases from V and 7 from J; bases not matched to a gene: 12. The CDR3 totals 16 residues. CDR1 is MNHNY, CDR2 SVGAGI, per germline (reference sequence). The CDR3 nucleotides are TGTGCCAGCAGGACATACGAGCGGGGGGGCCATAATGAGCAGTTCTTC. Its protein product is CASRTYERGGHNEQFF.

This rearrangement joins TRBV6-6 to TRBJ1-1; maybe TRBD1 (6 bases). V was trimmed by 6 bases and J by 1 base, leaving 18 bases between them. Germline loops: CDR1 MNHNY, CDR2 SVGAGI (reference sequence). This CDR3 is built from 16 residues. CDR3 sequence reads: CASRTHDRWTNTEAFF. The CDR3 DNA reads as TGTGCCAGCAGAACCCACGACAGGTGGACGAACACTGAAGCTTTCTTT.

The gene calls are TRBV5-6 and TRBJ2-7; D call uncertain. Trimming removed 1 base at V and 3 bases at J, with 14 bases between. CDR3 length equals 15 residues. Per the germline V gene, CDR1 is SGHDT and CDR2 is YYEEEE. CDR3 nucleotides: TGTGCCAGCAGCTTGAGAGTTTACACAGACTACGAGCAGTACTTC. Its translation is CASSLRVYTDYEQYF.

The rearrangement joins TRBV7-9 to TRBJ1-1, with D possibly TRBD1 on 6 matching bases. CDR3 length equals 17 residues. Germline CDR1 reads SEHNR; CDR2 reads FQNEAQ (reference sequence). Trimming took 5 bases from V and 1 from J, leaving 20 bases between them. CDR3 protein: CASSPRVGRGKNTEAFF. In DNA, the CDR3 is TGTGCCAGCAGCCCCAGGGTTGGCAGGGGTAAGAACACTGAAGCTTTCTTT.

CDR3 DNA sequence: TGTGCCAGCAGTTTGAGGGGGCGCAGATCACCCCTCCACTTT. Protein: CASSLRGRRSPLHF. J is TRBJ1-6 and V is TRBV28; TRBD1 matches at 7 bases. CDR1 is MDHEN and CDR2 is SYDVKM in the germline V gene. Unmatched junction bases numbered 6, after V lost 3 bases and J lost 10 bases. CDR3 length: 14 residues.

The gene calls are TRBV29-1 and TRBJ2-2; D unresolved. The CDR3 spans 16 residues. Trimming left V 1 base short and J 6 bases short, with 18 bases between. CDR1 SQVTM and CDR2 ANQGSEA come from the germline V gene. The CDR3 protein is CSVEGHGTARPGELFF. CDR3 DNA sequence: TGCAGCGTTGAAGGTCACGGAACGGCTAGGCCCGGGGAGCTGTTTTTT.

The chain is built from TRBV5-5 and TRBJ2-3, with D perhaps TRBD2 (5 bases). The CDR3 loop spans 15 amino acids. Trimming took off 4 bases at V and 1 base at J, with 13 bases between the two ends. The germline V gene encodes CDR1 SGHKS and CDR2 YYEKEE (reference sequence). The CDR3 region is CASSRARGRTDTQYF. Here the CDR3 DNA reads TGTGCCAGCAGCAGGGCTCGGGGTCGCACAGATACGCAGTATTTT.

Only a few counts were recorded for this clone. This chain joins TRBV7-6 and TRBJ1-5, with 7 positions matching TRBD1. Looked up from germline, CDR1 is SGHVS and CDR2 is FNYEAQ. V shed 5 bases, J shed 5 bases, and the junction held 3 bases outside the gene matches. The CDR3 length is 13 residues. In DNA, the CDR3 is TGTGCCAGCAGCCGGCAGGGGGATCAGCCCCAGCATTTT. This sequence encodes CASSRQGDQPQHF. The variable domain in full, with the rest retrieved from reference TRBV7-6 and TRBJ1-5, is GAGVSQSPRYKVTKRGQDVALRCDPISGHVSLYWYRQALGQGPEFLTYFNYEAQQDKSGLPNDRFSAERPEGSISTLTIQRTEQRDSAMYRCASSRQGDQPQHFGDGTRLSIL.

The chain uses TRBV29-1 and TRBJ1-1; D is unclear. The CDR3 spans 9 residues. The germline V and J ends were trimmed by 7 bases and 8 bases, with 8 bases remaining between them. Germline assignment: CDR1 SQVTM and CDR2 ANQGSEA. The CDR3, as DNA: TGCAGCGCGGGTACCGAAGCTTTCTTT. It encodes CSAGTEAFF.

The gene calls are TRBV4-1 and TRBJ1-5; D may be TRBD1 (6 bases). The V end lost 2 bases, the J end lost 4 bases, and 12 bases lay between the germline ends. This CDR3 contains 15 residues. Germline values: CDR1 MGHRA, CDR2 YSYEKL. This CDR3 reads CASSQYFQGNQPQHF. The CDR3 region has the DNA TGCGCCAGCAGCCAATACTTCCAGGGGAATCAGCCCCAGCATTTT.

In its sample, this clone was seen once. This CDR3 is CASRGGYNEQFF. Here the CDR3 DNA reads TGTGCCAGCCGGGGGGGTTACAATGAGCAGTTCTTC. This chain links TRBV13 with TRBJ2-1; 8 bases fit TRBD2. J lost 4 bases, V lost 8 bases, and 1 base had no gene match. Per the germline V gene, CDR1 is PRHDT and CDR2 is FYEKMQ (reference sequence). The CDR3 has 12 residues.

The chain combines TRBV7-9 with TRBJ1-1, with D hard to call. CDR3 size: 13 residues. V was shortened by 1 base and J by 1 base, with 4 bases between the two germline ends. Germline CDR1 is SEHNR and CDR2 is FQNEAQ (reference sequence). As DNA, the CDR3 is TGTGCCAGCAGCTTAGGCAGGAACACTGAAGCTTTCTTT. Translating it yields CASSLGRNTEAFF.

The chain uses TRBV6-5 and TRBJ1-5; unclear D gene. CDR1 MNHEY and CDR2 SVGAGI come from the germline V gene. V lost 2 bases, J lost 1 base, and 9 bases lay in between. This CDR3 has 15 amino acids. The CDR3 sequence: CASSYDALSNQPQHF. CDR3 sequence (DNA): TGTGCCAGCAGTTACGATGCACTAAGCAATCAGCCCCAGCATTTT.

This chain uses TRBV19 with TRBJ2-1; unclear D gene. Germline V CDR1 and CDR2: LNHDA, SQIVND (reference sequence). Trimming stripped 7 bases from V and 4 bases from J, with 5 bases between. This CDR3 is 11 amino acids long. The CDR3 bases are TGTGCCAGTAAACAGTACAATGAGCAGTTCTTC. This translates into CASKQYNEQFF. Supplemented by reference TRBV19 and TRBJ2-1, the full variable domain reads DGGITQSPKYLFRKEGQNVTLSCEQNLNHDAMYWYRQDPGQGLRLIYYSQIVNDFQKGDIAEGYSVSREKKESFPLTVTSAQKNPTAFYLCASKQYNEQFFGPGTRLTVL.

The rearrangement links TRBV6-5 to TRBJ2-2, with 12 nucleotides matching TRBD2. Germline CDR1 reads MNHEY; CDR2 reads SVGAGI. The ends lost 4 bases at V and 5 bases at J; junction bases unmatched: 5. The CDR3 extends over 16 amino acids. The DNA for the CDR3 is TGTGCCAGCAGTTCGGGACTAGCGGGCTATACCGGGGAGCTGTTTTTT. The encoded protein is CASSSGLAGYTGELFF.

The gene calls are TRBV4-3 and TRBJ1-4, with a possible D match to TRBD1 (6 bases). CDR3 length: 15 amino acids. The germline V and J ends were trimmed by 1 base and 7 bases, with 13 bases remaining between them. The germline gives CDR1 LGHNA, CDR2 YSLEER. The CDR3, as DNA: TGCGCCAGCAGCCAAGTCTCGGGGGGCAGTGAAAAACTGTTTTTT. Protein product: CASSQVSGGSEKLFF.

The genes are TRBV7-6 and TRBJ1-4; tentatively, D is TRBD1 (5 bases). The V end was cut by 2 bases, the J end by 7 bases, with 17 bases between. This CDR3 has 16 amino acids. Germline V CDR1 and CDR2: SGHVS, FNYEAQ. The CDR3 DNA follows: TGTGCCAGCAGCTTAAGTCTCCCAGGGTCGGGTGAAAAACTGTTTTTT. Its translation is CASSLSLPGSGEKLFF.

The chain uses TRBV5-8 and TRBJ2-3; 9 bases match TRBD1. CDR1 and CDR2 (germline): SGHTS, YDEGEE. The CDR3 length is 12 residues. J lost 15 bases, V lost 3 bases, and 8 bases had no gene match. CDR3: CASSSYRGRLYF. As DNA, the CDR3 is TGTGCCAGCAGCTCCTACAGGGGGCGCTTATATTTT.

The chain combines TRBV27 with TRBJ1-2; D uncertain. This CDR3 contains 13 residues. V dropped 3 bases and J dropped 6 bases, with 11 bases sitting between them. Per germline, CDR1 MNHEY and CDR2 SMNVEV (reference sequence). As DNA, the CDR3 is TGTGCCAGCAGTTTTAGACTCGGGAATGGCTACACCTTC. Encoded protein: CASSFRLGNGYTF.

This clone was seen only a few times. The chain links TRBV25-1 to TRBJ2-3; D call uncertain. CDR1 and CDR2 (germline): MGHDK, SYGVNS. V was trimmed by 4 bases and J by 3 bases, leaving 5 bases between them. The CDR3 runs to 12 residues. CDR3 loop: CASSVATDTQYF. CDR3 sequence (DNA): TGTGCCAGCAGTGTGGCTACAGATACGCAGTATTTT.

The chain combines TRBV11-3 with TRBJ2-2, with no clear D. CDR3 length: 10 residues. V lost 11 bases and J 7 bases, leaving 8 bases between the germline ends. Germline CDR1 and CDR2: SGHNT and YENEEA. CDR3 protein: CASGVGELFF. The CDR3 DNA is TGTGCCTCCGGAGTCGGGGAGCTGTTTTTT.

V and J are TRBV5-1 and TRBJ2-3; D is unclear. V was shortened by 5 bases and J by 0 bases, with 22 bases between the two germline ends. Germline V gene data show CDR1 as SGHRS and CDR2 as YFSETQ. The CDR3 covers 18 residues. The DNA of the CDR3 is TGCGCCAGCAGTTATACGCCCGGGTCCGCCCCTAGCACAGATACGCAGTATTTT. This codes for CASSYTPGSAPSTDTQYF.

This clone was detected only once. CDR3 coding DNA: TGTGCCAGCAGCCCACAGGCAGGGGGCGCTTATAGCAATCAGCCCCAGCATTTT. Its translation: CASSPQAGGAYSNQPQHF. The chain links TRBV7-6 to TRBJ1-5; 8 bases fit TRBD1. The CDR3 totals 18 residues. J lost 0 bases, V lost 5 bases, and 12 bases had no gene match. CDR1 and CDR2 (germline): SGHVS, FNYEAQ.

This rearrangement joins TRBV2 to TRBJ1-2; D gene ambiguous. The V and J ends lost 6 bases and 5 bases respectively, with 13 bases between them. The CDR3 covers 13 residues. CDR1 and CDR2 (germline): SNHLY, FYNNEI. This chain's CDR3 is CASRSPGIYGYTF. CDR3 DNA sequence: TGTGCCAGCAGGTCCCCGGGAATTTATGGCTACACCTTC. Filled out from reference TRBV2 and TRBJ1-2, the complete variable domain reads EPEVTQTPSHQVTQMGQEVILRCVPISNHLYFYWYRQILGQKVEFLVSFYNNEISEKSEIFDDQFSVERPDGSNFTLKIRSTKLEDSAMYFCASRSPGIYGYTFGSGTRLTVV.

This sequence joins TRBV5-1 and TRBJ2-1; a weak D match, TRBD1 (5 bases). V dropped 3 bases and J dropped 4 bases, with 14 bases sitting between them. Germline loops: CDR1 SGHRS, CDR2 YFSETQ. The CDR3 runs 15 residues. CDR3 amino acids: CASSSQGNAYNEQFF. CDR3 DNA sequence: TGCGCCAGCAGCTCCCAGGGAAACGCTTACAATGAGCAGTTCTTC.

The chain recombines TRBV5-1 with TRBJ1-1, with 8 positions matching TRBD1. CDR1 and CDR2 (germline): SGHRS, YFSETQ. With 5 bases clipped from V and 4 bases from J, the junction kept 7 bases outside the gene matches. The CDR3 has 14 amino acids. The CDR3 protein is CASSSGGGFTEAFF. DNA for the CDR3: TGCGCCAGCAGTTCAGGGGGCGGTTTCACTGAAGCTTTCTTT.

This chain joins TRBV6-4 and TRBJ2-1; 9 bases align to TRBD1. Germline loops: CDR1 MRHNA, CDR2 SNTAGT. V gave up 0 bases and J gave up 9 bases; unmatched junction bases: 0. This CDR3 is built from 13 residues. The CDR3 DNA reads TGTGCCAGCAGTGACTCGGACAGGGGTGAGCAGTTCTTC. It encodes CASSDSDRGEQFF.

This chain uses TRBV10-2 with TRBJ2-7, with D tentatively TRBD2 (5 bases). This CDR3 region has 12 residues. Germline CDR1 and CDR2: WSHSY and SAAADI. Between the trimmed V and J ends, which lost 3 bases and 4 bases, there was a span of 7 bases. The CDR3 nucleotides are TGCGCCAGCAGTGAACTAGGGTACGAGCAGTACTTC. It is translated as CASSELGYEQYF.

This clone is a singleton in its sample. The gene calls are TRBV19 and TRBJ2-3; D gene uncertain. Germline V gene data show CDR1 as LNHDA and CDR2 as SQIVND (reference sequence). The CDR3 consists of 12 residues. V was clipped by 4 bases and J by 2 bases, with 4 bases between them. CDR3 in amino acids: CASSTYTDTQYF. The CDR3 DNA is TGTGCCAGTAGTACTTACACAGATACGCAGTATTTT. Combining the CDR3 with reference TRBV19 and TRBJ2-3 gives the whole variable domain DGGITQSPKYLFRKEGQNVTLSCEQNLNHDAMYWYRQDPGQGLRLIYYSQIVNDFQKGDIAEGYSVSREKKESFPLTVTSAQKNPTAFYLCASSTYTDTQYFGPGTRLTVL.

The chain uses TRBV7-9 and TRBJ2-7; D remains unclear. Trimming shortened V by 3 bases and J by 5 bases, and 11 bases separated the two germline ends. Looked up from germline, CDR1 is SEHNR and CDR2 is FQNEAQ (reference sequence). This CDR3 spans 13 amino acids. The CDR3 DNA sequence: TGTGCCAGCAGCTTTCTCCCGCGCGACGAGCAGTACTTC. Protein sequence: CASSFLPRDEQYF.